One and the same sample provided the 29 T cell receptor beta chains below, sequenced in a study of beta chain features in type 1 diabetes. The sequenced template was cDNA made from the entire isolated RNA. Repertoires were generated with immunoSEQ multiplex PCR, while TCRdb's copy carries only in-frame clones and drops some. The sample consists of 150,000 or so clones, about 10% of them appearing once. The sequenced material came from central memory CD4+ T cells from blood. The receptors shown here come from a man in his late teens or twenties in good health.

The chain joins TRBV5-1 to TRBJ1-6; TRBD1 matches 7 bases. In germline, CDR1 is SGHRS, CDR2 YFSETQ. The CDR3 contains 14 residues. With V trimmed by 7 bases and J by 3 bases, 4 bases remained unmatched. The CDR3 is CASRTGDYNSPLHF. CDR3 coding DNA: TGCGCCAGCCGTACAGGGGACTATAATTCACCCCTCCACTTT.

The V and J genes are TRBV4-1 and TRBJ2-2, with TRBD2 matching over 12 bases. The V gene end was trimmed by 4 bases and the J gene end by 0 bases; junction bases not matched to a gene: 6. The CDR3 spans 18 residues. Germline V gene data show CDR1 as MGHRA and CDR2 as YSYEKL. CDR3 DNA: TGCGCCAGCAGCCCGCGACTAGCGGGAGCTTCGAACACCGGGGAGCTGTTTTTT. It codes for CASSPRLAGASNTGELFF.

This clone was picked up a small number of times. This chain joins TRBV10-3 and TRBJ1-4; 9 nucleotides align to TRBD1. The germline CDR1 and CDR2 sequences are ENHRY and SYGVKD. Losses at the gene ends were 2 bases for V and 8 bases for J; bases not matched to a gene: 6. CDR3 length equals 15 residues. CDR3 region: CAISEGDRDGEKLFF. In DNA form, the CDR3 reads TGTGCCATCAGTGAGGGGGACAGGGATGGCGAAAAACTGTTTTTT.

The chain couples TRBV4-1 to TRBJ1-2; TRBD1 agrees at 12 bases. From germline, CDR1 is MGHRA and CDR2 YSYEKL. This CDR3 is built from 17 residues. With 1 base clipped from V and 8 bases from J, the junction kept 11 bases outside the gene matches. CDR3 region: CASSQGESGQGARGYTF. CDR3 nucleotide sequence: TGCGCCAGCAGCCAAGGCGAGTCGGGACAGGGGGCTCGGGGCTACACCTTC.

The table lists this clone with a few counts. The V and J genes are TRBV6-1 and TRBJ2-5, with 10 bases identical to TRBD1. The V and J ends lost 6 bases and 4 bases, in that order; junction bases with no gene match: 2. The germline V gene encodes CDR1 MNHNS and CDR2 SASEGT. The CDR3 is 13 amino acids. The CDR3, as DNA: TGTGCCAGCAGATGGACAGGGGGAGAGACCCAGTACTTC. Its protein is CASRWTGGETQYF.

This clone was detected only a few times. The gene calls are TRBV4-2 and TRBJ2-5; 12 bases match TRBD2. This CDR3 comprises 18 residues. The V and J ends lost 1 base and 4 bases, in that order; junction bases with no gene match: 10. CDR1 and CDR2 from the germline V gene are LGHNA and YNFKEQ. CDR3 amino acids: CASSQAASGGAWRETQYF. In DNA form, the CDR3 reads TGTGCCAGCAGCCAAGCGGCTAGCGGGGGGGCCTGGCGAGAGACCCAGTACTTC.

This clone was picked up a small number of times. The chain uses TRBV4-2 and TRBJ1-6; D perhaps matches TRBD1 (5 bases). The CDR3 loop spans 15 amino acids. V was trimmed by 0 bases and J by 10 bases, leaving 13 bases between them. The germline V gene encodes CDR1 LGHNA and CDR2 YNFKEQ. Here the CDR3 DNA reads TGTGCCAGCAGCCAAGATCGCAGGGATGGATCACCCCTCCACTTT. This encodes CASSQDRRDGSPLHF.

This clone was observed a few times. The chain combines TRBV7-8 with TRBJ2-5; 8 bases agree with TRBD1. The V gene's germline CDR1 is SGHVS and CDR2 FQNEAQ. Trimming cost V 5 bases and J 5 bases; bases outside gene matches: 10. The length of the CDR3 is 15 residues. This chain's CDR3 is CASSPGRGRRETQYF. The CDR3 region has the DNA TGTGCCAGCAGCCCCGGCAGGGGGCGCCGGGAGACCCAGTACTTC.

The chain has TRBV18 and TRBJ2-1, with 11 positions matching TRBD2. J gave up 8 bases and V 2 bases, and 5 bases lay outside the gene matches. The CDR3 length is 15 residues. Looked up from germline, CDR1 is KGHSH and CDR2 is LQKENI. The CDR3: CASSPATSGGHEQFF. CDR3 coding DNA: TGTGCCAGCTCACCAGCCACTAGCGGGGGCCATGAGCAGTTCTTC.

This clone was found a few times. The chain links TRBV27 to TRBJ1-2; D is uncertain. Trimming removed 1 base from V and 8 bases from J, with 14 bases in between. CDR1 is MNHEY, CDR2 SMNVEV, per germline (reference sequence). The CDR3 has 14 amino acids. CDR3 bases: TGTGCCAGCAGTTTATTCCGGGAGGGAGGAGGCTACACCTTC. Protein: CASSLFREGGGYTF.

This clone was found many times. The CDR3 is CSVEVREIKFF. The CDR3 nucleotides are TGCAGCGTTGAAGTCCGGGAGATAAAGTTCTTC. The chain uses TRBV29-1 and TRBJ2-1; TRBD2 is a possible D gene (6 bases). The CDR3 length is 11 residues. Germline-derived CDR1 and CDR2 are SQVTM and ANQGSEA. The V gene lost 1 base and the J gene lost 14 bases, with 12 bases spanning the gap.

This clone turned up a few times. The gene calls are TRBV13 and TRBJ1-1; 9 nucleotides agree with TRBD1. The length of the CDR3 is 17 residues. CDR1 PRHDT and CDR2 FYEKMQ come from the germline V gene (reference sequence). V lost 4 bases to trimming and J lost 0 bases; unmatched junction nucleotides: 9. DNA for the CDR3: TGTGCCAGCAGCTCGAGACAGGGGGGAACTATGAACACTGAAGCTTTCTTT. It is translated as CASSSRQGGTMNTEAFF.

At least ten counts were recorded for this clone. The chain carries TRBV5-4 and TRBJ2-1; the D gene is possibly TRBD1 (7 bases). Trimming left V 1 base short and J 9 bases short, with 14 bases between. In germline, CDR1 is SGHNT, CDR2 YYREEE (reference sequence). This CDR3 region has 14 residues. CDR3 in DNA: TGTGCCAGCAGCTTGTCCAGGGGGGTAGGTGAGCAGTTCTTC. This translates into CASSLSRGVGEQFF.

This chain joins TRBV18 and TRBJ1-5; 8 bases line up with TRBD1. There are 17 residues in the CDR3. The V segment lost 3 bases and the J segment 0 bases; nucleotides outside the gene matches: 7. The germline gives CDR1 KGHSH, CDR2 LQKENI. CDR3 protein: CASSPTDRGGSNQPQHF. CDR3 sequence (DNA): TGTGCCAGCTCACCCACCGACAGGGGCGGTAGCAATCAGCCCCAGCATTTT.

V usage is TRBV6-1 and J usage is TRBJ2-5; D is ambiguous. V dropped 6 bases and J dropped 7 bases, with 12 bases sitting between them. There are 12 residues in the CDR3. Germline CDR1 reads MNHNS; CDR2 reads SASEGT. DNA for the CDR3: TGTGCCAGCAGGGCCCAGTTCTCGACCCAGTACTTC. Translating it yields CASRAQFSTQYF.

The V call is TRBV2, the J call TRBJ1-2; TRBD1 matches at 11 bases. Germline loops: CDR1 SNHLY, CDR2 FYNNEI. With V trimmed by 5 bases and J by 3 bases, 2 bases remained unmatched. CDR3 length equals 14 residues. CDR3 residues: CASSRDRGDYGYTF. CDR3 coding DNA: TGTGCCAGCAGTAGGGACAGGGGGGACTATGGCTACACCTTC.

The rearrangement uses TRBV2 and TRBJ2-2, with 10 bases identical to TRBD1. The CDR3 extends over 15 amino acids. Unmatched junction bases numbered 2, after V lost 4 bases and J lost 3 bases. Germline assignment: CDR1 SNHLY and CDR2 FYNNEI. The CDR3 nucleotides read TGTGCCAGCAGTGGACAGGGGGCGGACACCGGGGAGCTGTTTTTT. Residues: CASSGQGADTGELFF.

This sequence joins TRBV4-2 and TRBJ2-2, with D perhaps matching TRBD1 (6 bases). Per germline, CDR1 LGHNA and CDR2 YNFKEQ. V lost 2 bases to trimming and J lost 4 bases, with 17 bases between them. CDR3 size: 17 residues. Here the CDR3 DNA reads TGTGCCAGCAGCCAACCTACAGGGAGTTCAAGCACCGGGGAGCTGTTTTTT. Protein sequence: CASSQPTGSSSTGELFF.

There are a few counts of this clone. The chain employs TRBV9 and TRBJ2-1; 13 nucleotides match TRBD2. The CDR3 runs 16 residues. Germline CDR1 reads SGDLS; CDR2 reads YYNGEE. With V trimmed by 3 bases and J by 7 bases, 7 bases remained unmatched. CDR3 protein: CASSARGLAGKNEQFF. DNA of the CDR3: TGTGCCAGCAGCGCCCGGGGACTAGCGGGGAAGAATGAGCAGTTCTTC.

This clone was observed a handful of times. The chain has TRBV5-8 and TRBJ2-3; 7 bases are shared with TRBD1. V lost 1 base to trimming and J lost 1 base; unmatched junction nucleotides: 3. CDR3 length: 15 residues. Germline V gene data show CDR1 as SGHTS and CDR2 as YDEGEE. The CDR3 spells CASSLQGVGTDTQYF. The CDR3 DNA follows: TGTGCCAGCAGCTTGCAGGGGGTTGGCACAGATACGCAGTATTTT. Complete variable domain (other parts from reference TRBV5-8 and TRBJ2-3): EAGVTQSPTHLIKTRGQQATLRCSPISGHTSVYWYQQALGLGLQFLLWYDEGEERNRGNFPPRFSGRQFPNYSSELNVNALELEDSALYLCASSLQGVGTDTQYFGPGTRLTVL.

The chain recombines TRBV4-3 with TRBJ2-7; D is possibly TRBD2 (5 bases). This CDR3 spans 15 amino acids. Germline assignment: CDR1 LGHNA and CDR2 YSLEER. Trimming took 0 bases from V and 0 from J, leaving 9 bases between them. The CDR3: CASSQDIASSYEQYF. DNA for the CDR3: TGCGCCAGCAGCCAAGACATAGCGAGCTCCTACGAGCAGTACTTC.

The rearrangement uses TRBV6-5 and TRBJ2-1; TRBD2 aligns across 10 bases. The ends lost 8 bases at V and 6 bases at J; junction bases unmatched: 7. Germline assignment: CDR1 MNHEY and CDR2 SVGAGI. The CDR3 runs 14 residues. CDR3 region: CASATTSGANEQFF. CDR3 sequence (DNA): TGTGCCAGCGCCACCACTAGCGGGGCCAATGAGCAGTTCTTC.

The V gene is TRBV7-2, the J gene TRBJ2-7; D may be TRBD1 (7 bases). CDR1 and CDR2 (germline): SGHTA, FQGNSA. Trimming removed 4 bases at V and 5 bases at J, with 21 bases between. CDR3 length: 16 residues. The CDR3 DNA follows: TGTGCCAGCAGCTCGCCAGGGGGGACAGCCGCTAACGAGCAGTACTTC. Protein sequence: CASSSPGGTAANEQYF.

This clone was seen at least ten times. This rearrangement joins TRBV4-3 to TRBJ2-3; TRBD1 agrees at 7 bases. The ends lost 2 bases at V and 7 bases at J; junction bases unmatched: 3. From germline, CDR1 is LGHNA and CDR2 YSLEER. This CDR3 has 13 amino acids. The CDR3 nucleotides are TGCGCCAGCAGCCAAACACAGGGGTATACGCAGTATTTT. It yields the protein CASSQTQGYTQYF.

DNA of the CDR3: TGCGCCAGCAGCCCTCGAGTGCGTAACACTGAAGCTTTCTTT. It translates to CASSPRVRNTEAFF. V is TRBV4-3 and J is TRBJ1-1; D not resolved. Trimming pared 4 bases from V and 2 bases from J, leaving 11 bases between. The CDR3 has 14 amino acids. Germline V gene lookup returns CDR1 LGHNA and CDR2 YSLEER.

This clone showed up just a few times. The junction and the germline gene differ at one end; a read error may be behind it. This chain joins TRBV2 and TRBJ2-2, with TRBD1 matching 9 bases. The germline gives CDR1 SNHLY, CDR2 FYNNEI. This CDR3 has 15 amino acids. CDR3 region: CATSAGQGNTGELFF. The CDR3 nucleotides are TGTGCCACCAGTGCGGGACAGGGGAACACCGGGGAGCTGTTTTTT.

This clone was seen repeatedly, ten times or more. The V gene is TRBV11-2, the J gene TRBJ2-7; 8 bases map to TRBD1. With 5 bases clipped from V and 4 bases from J, the junction kept 7 bases outside the gene matches. The CDR3 consists of 14 residues. Per the germline V gene, CDR1 is SGHAT and CDR2 is FQNNGV. CDR3 nucleotides: TGTGCCAGCAGCCTCGGACAGGGTTGGTACGAGCAGTACTTC. Its protein product is CASSLGQGWYEQYF.

This chain connects TRBV25-1 to TRBJ2-7, with TRBD1 identical over 8 bases. Trimming cost V 3 bases and J 5 bases; bases outside gene matches: 6. Germline CDR1 MGHDK, CDR2 SYGVNS. This CDR3 has 14 residues. CDR3 loop: CASSDSGQGHEQYF. The CDR3 DNA is TGTGCCAGCAGTGATTCAGGACAGGGCCACGAGCAGTACTTC.

The genes are TRBV9 and TRBJ1-2; D is unclear. The length of the CDR3 is 15 residues. Germline V gene lookup returns CDR1 SGDLS and CDR2 YYNGEE. V lost 0 bases, J lost 5 bases, and 14 bases lay in between. DNA for the CDR3: TGTGCCAGCAGCGTAGATTATAGCCAGCGGTATGGCTACACCTTC. Residues: CASSVDYSQRYGYTF.